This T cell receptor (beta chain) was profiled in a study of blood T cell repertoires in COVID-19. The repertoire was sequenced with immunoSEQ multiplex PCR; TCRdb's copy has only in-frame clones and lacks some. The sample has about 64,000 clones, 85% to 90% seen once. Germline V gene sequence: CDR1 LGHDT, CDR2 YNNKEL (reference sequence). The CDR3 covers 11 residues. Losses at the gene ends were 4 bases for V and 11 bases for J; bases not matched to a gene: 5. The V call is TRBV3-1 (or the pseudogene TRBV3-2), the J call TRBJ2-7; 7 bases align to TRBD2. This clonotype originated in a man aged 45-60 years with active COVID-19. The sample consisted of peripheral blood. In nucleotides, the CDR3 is TGTGCCAGCAGCCTCAGCGGGGAGGAGTACTTC. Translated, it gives CASSLSGEEYF.